Listed below are T cell receptor beta chains from one sample, sequenced in a study of blood T cell repertoires in COVID-19. Generated by immunoSEQ multiplex PCR, the TCRdb table keeps only in-frame clones and is missing some. This sample has around 320,000 clones, with about 90% found just once. Specimen: PBMCs or T cells enriched from blood (not recorded which). These receptors were collected from a woman between 45 and 60 years old who had been exposed to COVID-19. Both conserved end residues are part of each CDR3. The D gene is left open where the match is weak. Only part of the rows carry a size: once, few, many, or a class if the clone is expanded.

d_call: TRBD2; clone_size: .; v_call: TRBV27; j_call: TRBJ2-2; cdr3_aa: CASSLRETSSGWSNTGELFF; cdr3_nt: TGTGCCAGCAGTTTAAGGGAGACTAGTAGCGGGTGGTCAAACACCGGGGAGCTGTTTTTT
d_call: .; clone_size: once; v_call: TRBV28; j_call: TRBJ2-7; cdr3_aa: CASAPGGGPTYEQYF; cdr3_nt: TGTGCCAGCGCCCCGGGTGGGGGCCCCACCTACGAGCAGTACTTC
d_call: TRBD1; clone_size: .; v_call: TRBV7-9; j_call: TRBJ2-1; cdr3_aa: CASSRTTGTGGFNEQFF; cdr3_nt: TGTGCCAGCAGCCGAACCACCGGGACAGGGGGCTTCAATGAGCAGTTCTTC
d_call: .; clone_size: .; v_call: TRBV19; j_call: TRBJ2-1; cdr3_aa: CASSIFEGNEQFF; cdr3_nt: TGTGCCAGTAGTATCTTCGAGGGAAATGAGCAGTTCTTC
d_call: .; clone_size: .; v_call: TRBV18; j_call: TRBJ1-3; cdr3_aa: CASSPLSGNTIYF; cdr3_nt: TGTGCCAGCTCACCCCTCTCTGGAAACACCATATATTTT
d_call: .; clone_size: .; v_call: TRBV29-1; j_call: TRBJ2-3; cdr3_aa: CSGGRQTDTQYF; cdr3_nt: TGCAGCGGCGGTAGACAGACAGATACGCAGTATTTT
d_call: TRBD2; clone_size: .; v_call: TRBV10-3; j_call: TRBJ2-7; cdr3_aa: CAIKDERGAGYEQYF; cdr3_nt: TGTGCCATCAAAGATGAGCGGGGGGCCGGTTACGAGCAGTACTTC
d_call: .; clone_size: .; v_call: TRBV5-1; j_call: TRBJ2-1; cdr3_aa: CASSYGGHSSYNEQFF; cdr3_nt: TGCGCCAGCAGCTACGGCGGGCATAGCTCCTACAATGAGCAGTTCTTC
d_call: TRBD1; clone_size: .; v_call: TRBV5-1; j_call: TRBJ2-7; cdr3_aa: CASSHGQAYEQYF; cdr3_nt: TGCGCCAGCAGCCATGGACAGGCCTACGAGCAGTACTTC
d_call: TRBD1; clone_size: .; v_call: TRBV18; j_call: TRBJ1-2; cdr3_aa: CASSPRDSLANYGYTF; cdr3_nt: TGTGCCAGCTCACCGAGGGACAGCTTAGCTAACTATGGCTACACCTTC
d_call: TRBD2; clone_size: .; v_call: TRBV7-9; j_call: TRBJ2-5; cdr3_aa: CASSSASSGREVQYF; cdr3_nt: TGTGCCAGCAGCTCTGCCTCTAGCGGAAGAGAGGTCCAGTACTTC
d_call: .; clone_size: .; v_call: TRBV2; j_call: TRBJ2-2; cdr3_aa: CASRGGYTGELFF; cdr3_nt: TGTGCCAGCAGGGGGGGTTACACCGGGGAGCTGTTTTTT
d_call: .; clone_size: once; v_call: TRBV30; j_call: TRBJ1-2; cdr3_aa: CAWSVRPGGSYGYTF; cdr3_nt: TGTGCCTGGAGTGTACGTCCGGGCGGGAGTTATGGCTACACCTTC
d_call: .; clone_size: .; v_call: TRBV12-3/TRBV12-4; j_call: TRBJ1-1; cdr3_aa: CASRQSSEAFF; cdr3_nt: TGTGCCAGCAGGCAGTCTTCTGAAGCTTTCTTT
d_call: .; clone_size: .; v_call: TRBV5-4; j_call: TRBJ2-6; cdr3_aa: CASSWRQATGANVLTF; cdr3_nt: TGTGCCAGCAGCTGGAGACAGGCAACGGGGGCCAACGTCCTGACTTTC
d_call: TRBD1; clone_size: .; v_call: TRBV3-1/TRBV3-2; j_call: TRBJ2-7; cdr3_aa: CASSQTGQGATGGSYEQYF; cdr3_nt: TGTGCCAGCAGCCAAACGGGACAGGGGGCGACGGGGGGATCCTACGAGCAGTACTTC
d_call: .; clone_size: .; v_call: TRBV6-5; j_call: TRBJ2-1; cdr3_aa: CASRRQGIAYNEQFF; cdr3_nt: TGTGCCAGCAGGAGGCAGGGAATAGCCTACAATGAGCAGTTCTTC
d_call: TRBD1; clone_size: .; v_call: TRBV6-5; j_call: TRBJ1-2; cdr3_aa: CASGSGQLFWDGYTF; cdr3_nt: TGTGCCAGCGGCTCGGGACAGCTATTTTGGGATGGCTACACCTTC
d_call: TRBD1; clone_size: .; v_call: TRBV6-5; j_call: TRBJ1-6; cdr3_aa: CASRPGDRNSPLHF; cdr3_nt: TGTGCCAGCAGACCCGGGGACAGAAATTCACCCCTCCACTTT
d_call: .; clone_size: .; v_call: TRBV11-2; j_call: TRBJ2-1; cdr3_aa: CASAGTWGNEQFF; cdr3_nt: TGTGCCAGCGCCGGGACTTGGGGCAATGAGCAGTTCTTC
d_call: .; clone_size: .; v_call: TRBV28; j_call: TRBJ1-6; cdr3_aa: CASSSHQGNNSPLHF; cdr3_nt: TGTGCCAGCAGTTCTCATCAGGGAAATAATTCACCCCTCCACTTT
d_call: TRBD1; clone_size: few; v_call: TRBV7-9; j_call: TRBJ2-1; cdr3_aa: CASSLRGPTYNEQFF; cdr3_nt: TGTGCCAGCAGCTTAAGGGGGCCCACCTACAATGAGCAGTTCTTC
d_call: TRBD1; clone_size: .; v_call: TRBV18; j_call: TRBJ1-2; cdr3_aa: CASSPTGGLIYGYTF; cdr3_nt: TGTGCCAGCTCACCGACAGGGGGATTGATCTATGGCTACACCTTC
d_call: .; clone_size: .; v_call: TRBV30; j_call: TRBJ1-6; cdr3_aa: CAWMTTASPLHF; cdr3_nt: TGTGCCTGGATGACGACAGCTTCACCCCTCCACTTT
d_call: TRBD1; clone_size: .; v_call: TRBV6-5; j_call: TRBJ1-3; cdr3_aa: CASNSGTVSGNTIYF; cdr3_nt: TGTGCCAGCAACTCAGGGACAGTCTCTGGAAACACCATATATTTT
d_call: .; clone_size: .; v_call: TRBV28; j_call: TRBJ2-4; cdr3_aa: CATNTPAKNIQYF; cdr3_nt: TGTGCCACCAACACCCCTGCCAAAAACATTCAGTACTTC
d_call: .; clone_size: .; v_call: TRBV9; j_call: TRBJ2-7; cdr3_aa: CASSAGDSIIYEQYF; cdr3_nt: TGTGCCAGCAGCGCGGGGGACAGCATTATCTACGAGCAGTACTTC
d_call: .; clone_size: .; v_call: TRBV30; j_call: TRBJ2-5; cdr3_aa: CAWSEEELQETQYF; cdr3_nt: TGTGCCTGGAGTGAGGAGGAACTCCAAGAGACCCAGTACTTC
d_call: TRBD1; clone_size: .; v_call: TRBV27; j_call: TRBJ1-5; cdr3_aa: CASKKGGTGVGQPQHF; cdr3_nt: TGTGCCAGCAAAAAAGGTGGGACAGGGGTTGGTCAGCCCCAGCATTTT
d_call: .; clone_size: .; v_call: TRBV7-2; j_call: TRBJ1-1; cdr3_aa: CASSLVSGAVNTEAFF; cdr3_nt: TGTGCCAGCAGCTTAGTTTCAGGGGCGGTCAACACTGAAGCTTTCTTT
d_call: .; clone_size: .; v_call: TRBV5-1; j_call: TRBJ1-1; cdr3_aa: CASSLQWNTEAFF; cdr3_nt: TGCGCCAGCAGCTTACAATGGAACACTGAAGCTTTCTTT
d_call: .; clone_size: .; v_call: TRBV7-2; j_call: TRBJ2-3; cdr3_aa: CASSLEGLDTQYF; cdr3_nt: TGTGCCAGCAGCTTAGAGGGACTAGATACGCAGTATTTT
d_call: TRBD1; clone_size: once; v_call: TRBV19; j_call: TRBJ1-6; cdr3_aa: CASSRTGDSPLHF; cdr3_nt: TGTGCCAGTAGTAGGACAGGGGATTCACCCCTCCACTTT
d_call: .; clone_size: many; v_call: TRBV2; j_call: TRBJ2-6; cdr3_aa: CASSHQLRTASGANVLTF; cdr3_nt: TGTGCCAGCAGTCACCAATTACGGACTGCTTCTGGGGCCAACGTCCTGACTTTC
d_call: TRBD1; clone_size: .; v_call: TRBV19; j_call: TRBJ2-7; cdr3_aa: CASRLDRGHYEQYF; cdr3_nt: TGTGCCAGTAGGCTGGACAGGGGGCATTACGAGCAGTACTTC
d_call: .; clone_size: .; v_call: TRBV10-2; j_call: TRBJ2-7; cdr3_aa: CASTPGSYEQYF; cdr3_nt: TGCGCCAGTACCCCGGGCTCCTACGAGCAGTACTTC
d_call: TRBD2; clone_size: .; v_call: TRBV19; j_call: TRBJ2-1; cdr3_aa: CASSRTSGGYNEQFF; cdr3_nt: TGTGCCAGTAGTCGAACTAGCGGGGGCTACAATGAGCAGTTCTTC
d_call: TRBD1; clone_size: .; v_call: TRBV11-2; j_call: TRBJ2-1; cdr3_aa: CASSPMIRTGAPEQFF; cdr3_nt: TGTGCCAGCAGCCCCATGATCCGGACAGGGGCCCCTGAGCAGTTCTTC
d_call: .; clone_size: .; v_call: TRBV7-2; j_call: TRBJ2-2; cdr3_aa: CASTLGQTRNTGELFF; cdr3_nt: TGTGCCAGCACCCTAGGACAGACGCGAAACACCGGGGAGCTGTTTTTT
d_call: .; clone_size: .; v_call: TRBV21-1; j_call: TRBJ2-5; cdr3_aa: CASSNRGGQETQYF; cdr3_nt: TGTGCCAGCAGCAATCGGGGGGGCCAAGAGACCCAGTACTTC
d_call: .; clone_size: .; v_call: TRBV28; j_call: TRBJ1-4; cdr3_aa: CAGGQSGKLFF; cdr3_nt: TGTGCCGGAGGACAGTCAGGAAAACTGTTTTTT
d_call: TRBD1; clone_size: .; v_call: TRBV27; j_call: TRBJ2-5; cdr3_aa: CASSSRDRFQYF; cdr3_nt: TGTGCCAGCAGTTCCCGGGACAGGTTCCAGTACTTC
d_call: .; clone_size: .; v_call: TRBV7-2; j_call: TRBJ1-3; cdr3_aa: CASSRQASGNTIYF; cdr3_nt: TGTGCCAGCAGCAGACAGGCCTCTGGAAACACCATATATTTT
d_call: .; clone_size: .; v_call: TRBV4-1; j_call: TRBJ1-6; cdr3_aa: CASSPVGRDSPLHF; cdr3_nt: TGCGCCAGCAGCCCGGTTGGGAGGGATTCACCCCTCCACTTT
d_call: TRBD1; clone_size: .; v_call: TRBV3-1/TRBV3-2; j_call: TRBJ1-4; cdr3_aa: CASSPVPGQVENIAEKLFF; cdr3_nt: TGTGCCAGCAGCCCCGTGCCGGGACAGGTGGAGAATATCGCTGAAAAACTGTTTTTT
d_call: .; clone_size: .; v_call: TRBV5-1; j_call: TRBJ1-2; cdr3_aa: CASSLFQGSGSYGYTF; cdr3_nt: TGCGCCAGCAGCTTGTTCCAGGGTAGCGGATCCTATGGCTACACCTTC
d_call: .; clone_size: once; v_call: TRBV2; j_call: TRBJ1-6; cdr3_aa: CASSLENSYNSPLHF; cdr3_nt: TGTGCCAGCAGTTTGGAGAACTCCTATAATTCACCCCTCCACTTT